This T cell receptor (beta chain) was recorded in a study of shared clonotypes between healthy human individuals. This CDR3 is built from 14 residues. Per germline, CDR1 SGHVS and CDR2 FQNEAQ. Trimming left V 3 bases short and J 0 bases short, with 6 bases between. Of note for this clone: Distinct nucleotide sequences in the sample also encode this CDR3.

Several immunoSEQ 96-well plates shared each subset's DNA, each plate a replicate. Generated by immunoSEQ multiplex PCR, the TCRdb table keeps only in-frame clones and is missing some. The sample carries 530,000 or so clones, over 75% recorded once. Genomic DNA for unsorted samples was obtained from 70 million to 100 million PBMCs. The sequence derives from a woman aged 40 to 50 in good health. Some clones in this sample may be carry-over from other donors' samples. Material: PBMCs. The chain joins TRBV7-8 to TRBJ2-1, with a weak D call TRBD2 (6 bases). The CDR3 sequence is CASSFGSSYNEQFF. The DNA of the CDR3 is TGTGCCAGCAGCTTCGGGAGCTCCTACAATGAGCAGTTCTTC.